This T cell receptor (beta chain) appears in the sequencing data of a study of cytomegalovirus exposure and HLA in healthy donors. Use of 60 Vbeta and 13 Jbeta primers characterized the PCR. Clones were sequenced by immunoSEQ multiplex PCR, and TCRdb holds only the in-frame ones, with some missing. The sample contains some 190,000 clones, 80% to 90% of which appear only once. With V trimmed by 6 bases and J by 0 bases, 15 bases remained unmatched. CDR1 and CDR2 (germline): LNHDA, SQIVND (reference sequence). The CDR3 has 18 amino acids. The sequenced sample was PBMCs. This receptor was identified in a male donor in good health and CMV-seronegative. The chain couples TRBV19 to TRBJ1-2; TRBD1 agrees at 8 bases. The CDR3 loop is CASSEFRDRSRPNYGYTF. The CDR3, as DNA: TGTGCCAGTAGCGAATTCCGGGACAGGAGTCGACCTAACTATGGCTACACCTTC.